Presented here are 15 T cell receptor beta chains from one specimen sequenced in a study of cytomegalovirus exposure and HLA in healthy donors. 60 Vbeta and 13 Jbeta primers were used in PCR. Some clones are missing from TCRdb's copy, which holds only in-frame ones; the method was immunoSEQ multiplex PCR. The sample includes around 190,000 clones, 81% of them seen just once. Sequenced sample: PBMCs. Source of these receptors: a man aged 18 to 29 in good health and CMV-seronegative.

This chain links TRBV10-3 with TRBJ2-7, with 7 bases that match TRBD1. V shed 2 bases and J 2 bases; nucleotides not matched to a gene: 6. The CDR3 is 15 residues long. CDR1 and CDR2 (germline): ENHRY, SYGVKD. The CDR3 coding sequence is TGTGCCATCAGTGAGCAGGGACAGAATCCCTACGAGCAGTACTTC. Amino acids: CAISEQGQNPYEQYF.

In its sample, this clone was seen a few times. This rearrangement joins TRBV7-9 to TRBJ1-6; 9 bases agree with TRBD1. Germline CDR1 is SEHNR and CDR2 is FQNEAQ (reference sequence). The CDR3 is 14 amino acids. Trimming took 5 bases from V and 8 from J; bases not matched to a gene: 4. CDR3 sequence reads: CASSRDREYSPLHF. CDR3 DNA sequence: TGTGCCAGCAGCCGGGACAGGGAGTATTCACCCCTCCACTTT.

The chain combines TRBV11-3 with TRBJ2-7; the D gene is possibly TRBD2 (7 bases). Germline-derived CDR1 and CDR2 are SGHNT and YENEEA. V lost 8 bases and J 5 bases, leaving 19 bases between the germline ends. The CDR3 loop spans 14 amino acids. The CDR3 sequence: CASAKGGGLDEQYF. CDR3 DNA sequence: TGTGCCAGCGCCAAAGGGGGAGGGCTGGACGAGCAGTACTTC.

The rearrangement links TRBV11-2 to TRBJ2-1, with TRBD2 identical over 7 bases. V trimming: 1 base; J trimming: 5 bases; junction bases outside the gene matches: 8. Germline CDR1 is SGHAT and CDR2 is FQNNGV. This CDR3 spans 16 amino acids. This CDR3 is CASSLVGWGGDNEQFF. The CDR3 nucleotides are TGTGCCAGCAGCTTAGTAGGGTGGGGGGGAGACAATGAGCAGTTCTTC.

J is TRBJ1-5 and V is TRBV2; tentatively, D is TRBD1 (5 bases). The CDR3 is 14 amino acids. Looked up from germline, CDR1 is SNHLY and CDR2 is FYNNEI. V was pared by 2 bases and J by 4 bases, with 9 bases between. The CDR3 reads CASSEIRGNQPQHF. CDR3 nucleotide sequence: TGTGCCAGCAGTGAAATAAGGGGAAATCAGCCCCAGCATTTT. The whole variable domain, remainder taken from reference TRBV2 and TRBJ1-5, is EPEVTQTPSHQVTQMGQEVILRCVPISNHLYFYWYRQILGQKVEFLVSFYNNEISEKSEIFDDQFSVERPDGSNFTLKIRSTKLEDSAMYFCASSEIRGNQPQHFGDGTRLSIL.

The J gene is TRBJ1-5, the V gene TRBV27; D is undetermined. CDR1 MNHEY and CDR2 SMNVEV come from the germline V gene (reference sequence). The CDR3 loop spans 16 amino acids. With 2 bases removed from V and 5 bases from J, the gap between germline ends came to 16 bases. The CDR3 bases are TGTGCCAGCAGTTTAGAATTTGGGCAGTCTGATCAGCCCCAGCATTTT. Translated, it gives CASSLEFGQSDQPQHF.

In nucleotides, the CDR3 is TGTGCCAGCAGCTCATCCCATTATTACGGGGGGGACGAGCAGTACTTC. It codes for CASSSSHYYGGDEQYF. The V gene is TRBV7-2, the J gene TRBJ2-7, with 8 nucleotides matching TRBD2. Germline loops: CDR1 SGHTA, CDR2 FQGNSA. CDR3 length: 16 amino acids. V shed 4 bases, J shed 5 bases, and the junction held 13 bases outside the gene matches.

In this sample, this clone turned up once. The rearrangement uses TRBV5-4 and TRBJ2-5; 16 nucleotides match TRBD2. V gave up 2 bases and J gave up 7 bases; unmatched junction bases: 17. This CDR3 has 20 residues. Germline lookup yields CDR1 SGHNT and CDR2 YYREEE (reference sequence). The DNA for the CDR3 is TGTGCCAGCAGCTTTCCCCTCGGGACTAGCGGGGGGGAACAGAGCGGGACCCAGTACTTC. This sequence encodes CASSFPLGTSGGEQSGTQYF.

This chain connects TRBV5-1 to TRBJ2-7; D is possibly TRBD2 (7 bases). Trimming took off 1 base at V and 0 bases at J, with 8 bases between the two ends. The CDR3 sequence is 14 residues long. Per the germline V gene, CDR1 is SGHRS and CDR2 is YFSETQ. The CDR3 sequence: CASSLRGASYEQYF. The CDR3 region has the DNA TGCGCCAGCAGCTTGCGGGGGGCCTCCTACGAGCAGTACTTC.

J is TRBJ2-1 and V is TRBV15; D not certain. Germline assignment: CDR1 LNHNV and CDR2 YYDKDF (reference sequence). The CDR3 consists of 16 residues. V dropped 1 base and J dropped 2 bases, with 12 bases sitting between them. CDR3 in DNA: TGTGCCACCAGCAGAGTTGGAGATCAACCCTACAATGAGCAGTTCTTC. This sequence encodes CATSRVGDQPYNEQFF.

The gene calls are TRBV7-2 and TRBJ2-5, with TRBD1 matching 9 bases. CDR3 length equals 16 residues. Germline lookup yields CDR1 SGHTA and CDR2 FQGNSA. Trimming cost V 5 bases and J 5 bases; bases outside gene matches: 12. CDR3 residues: CASSPADRGGRETQYF. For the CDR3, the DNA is TGTGCCAGCAGCCCAGCGGACAGGGGTGGGCGGGAGACCCAGTACTTC.

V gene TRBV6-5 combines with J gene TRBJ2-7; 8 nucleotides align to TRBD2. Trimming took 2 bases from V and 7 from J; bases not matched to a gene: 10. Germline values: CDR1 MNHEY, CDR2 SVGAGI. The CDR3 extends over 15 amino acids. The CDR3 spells CASSYITSGSREQYF. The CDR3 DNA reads TGTGCCAGCAGTTACATAACTAGCGGTTCTAGGGAGCAGTACTTC.

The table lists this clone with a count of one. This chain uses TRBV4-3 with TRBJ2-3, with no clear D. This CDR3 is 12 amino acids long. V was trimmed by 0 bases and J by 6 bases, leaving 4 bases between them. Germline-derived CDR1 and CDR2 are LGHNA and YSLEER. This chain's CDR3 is CASSQDSDTQYF. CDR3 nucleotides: TGCGCCAGCAGCCAAGATAGCGATACGCAGTATTTT.

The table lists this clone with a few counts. The CDR3 region is CASSLEGAPSNTEAFF. In DNA form, the CDR3 reads TGCGCCAGCAGCTTGGAGGGGGCCCCATCGAACACTGAAGCTTTCTTT. The chain links TRBV5-1 to TRBJ1-1, with TRBD1 matching 7 bases. In germline, CDR1 is SGHRS, CDR2 YFSETQ. V dropped 0 bases and J dropped 1; count of bases not matched to a gene: 6. The CDR3 contains 16 residues.

The DNA of the CDR3 is TGTGCCAGCAGTCCAGGGGGGAATGAAAAACTGTTTTTT. Translation: CASSPGGNEKLFF. This chain connects TRBV6-5 to TRBJ1-4, with TRBD1 matching 7 bases. V dropped 5 bases and J dropped 5; count of bases not matched to a gene: 2. This CDR3 has 13 residues. Germline CDR1 MNHEY, CDR2 SVGAGI.